This entry features one T cell receptor (beta chain) sequence. No antigen is known for it. CDR1 MNHEY and CDR2 SMNVEV come from the germline V gene (reference sequence). The V gene end was trimmed by 6 bases and the J gene end by 6 bases; junction bases not matched to a gene: 6. This CDR3 contains 15 residues. The authors ran a second PCR of about 6 to 11 cycles using a sample-barcoded 5' primer and a J-beta primer mix. TCRdb re-derived calls from the 5' RACE reads in MiXCR, one entry per CDR3 protein. This table holds over a million distinct CDR3 sequences, less than 50% found once. The data belong to a study of blood T cells in healthy people across ages. The sample providers were healthy Caucasian people from Russia, aged about 6 to 95. Each of the donors had around 9 milliliters of peripheral blood drawn into EDTA-treated Vacutainer tubes. Regarding the study as a whole: Strong correlation linked observed beta diversity and percent naive T cells.

This receptor was taken from an older woman in good health. The sample was blood. The V and J genes are TRBV27 and TRBJ2-1, with TRBD2 matching 12 bases. CDR3 protein: CASSWTSGDFNEQFF. CDR3 sequence (DNA): TGTGCCAGCAGCTGGACTAGCGGGGATTTCAATGAGCAGTTCTTC.